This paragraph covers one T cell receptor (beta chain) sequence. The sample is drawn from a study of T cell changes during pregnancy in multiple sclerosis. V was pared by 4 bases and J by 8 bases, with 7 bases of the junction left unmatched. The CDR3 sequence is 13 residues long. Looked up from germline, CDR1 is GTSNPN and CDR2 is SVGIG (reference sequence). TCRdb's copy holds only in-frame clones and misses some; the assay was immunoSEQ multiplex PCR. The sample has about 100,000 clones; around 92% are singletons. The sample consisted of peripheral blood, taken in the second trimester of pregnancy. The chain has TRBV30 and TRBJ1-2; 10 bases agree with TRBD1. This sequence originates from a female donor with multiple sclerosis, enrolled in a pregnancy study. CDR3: CAWNQDRGHGYTF. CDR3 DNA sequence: TGTGCCTGGAACCAAGACAGGGGGCACGGCTACACCTTC.